This T cell receptor beta chain was recorded in a study of cytomegalovirus exposure and HLA in healthy donors. Study-level background: A prior study identified approximately 110 million unique TCR beta sequences from 200 million or so T cells.

Findings and caveats of the study: The likely explanation for a cluster of highly shared sequence variants was sequencing artifact.

A remark on this clone: The antigen remains unidentified.

CDR1 is SEHNR and CDR2 is FQNEAQ in the germline V gene (reference sequence). J gave up 2 bases and V 2 bases, and 6 bases lay outside the gene matches. The CDR3 loop spans 16 amino acids. The PCR used 60 Vbeta and 13 Jbeta primers. Clones were sequenced by immunoSEQ multiplex PCR, and TCRdb holds only the in-frame ones, with some missing. The sample data list under 250,000 clones. The genes are TRBV7-9 and TRBJ2-4, with TRBD2 matching over 7 bases. This TCR was recovered from a girl aged 2-9 years in good health and CMV-seropositive. Sequencing was done on a sample of PBMCs. The CDR3 coding sequence is TGTGCCAGCAGCTTATCCGGGGGGAAGACCAAAAACATTCAGTACTTC. Amino acids: CASSLSGGKTKNIQYF.